This T cell receptor (beta chain) originates from a study of cytomegalovirus exposure and HLA in healthy donors. Study-wide context: The 120 validation repertoires used the same platform as the 550 to 800 first-cohort repertoires (as reported by a later analysis). Study-wide results and caveats: The authors enumerated 150 to 200 TCR beta chains as linked to cytomegalovirus.

Clones were read by immunoSEQ multiplex PCR, and TCRdb kept only the in-frame ones, dropping some. The profile shows 250,000 to 350,000 clones, roughly 90% of them singletons. Per germline, CDR1 SNHLY and CDR2 FYNNEI. V dropped 8 bases and J dropped 2 bases, with 19 bases sitting between them. The CDR3 length is 15 residues. A remark on this clone: Its antigen is still unknown.

Input material: PBMCs. The chain combines TRBV2 with TRBJ2-7; D ambiguous. This clonotype originated in a woman under 40 in good health and CMV-seropositive. The CDR3 here is CASGSMRPRTYEQYF. CDR3 bases: TGTGCCAGCGGATCCATGAGGCCCAGAACCTACGAGCAGTACTTC.